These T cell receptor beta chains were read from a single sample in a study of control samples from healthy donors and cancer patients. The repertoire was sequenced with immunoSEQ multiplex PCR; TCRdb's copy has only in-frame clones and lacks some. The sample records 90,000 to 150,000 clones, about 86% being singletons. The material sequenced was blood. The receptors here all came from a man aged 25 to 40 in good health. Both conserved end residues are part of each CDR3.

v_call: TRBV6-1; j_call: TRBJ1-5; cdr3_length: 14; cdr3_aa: CASSETRSNQPQHF
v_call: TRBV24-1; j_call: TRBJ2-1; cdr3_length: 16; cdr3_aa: CATSDLGQGLYNEQFF
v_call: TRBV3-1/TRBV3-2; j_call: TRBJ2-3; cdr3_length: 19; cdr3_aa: CASSQDPPSTSGGTDTQYF
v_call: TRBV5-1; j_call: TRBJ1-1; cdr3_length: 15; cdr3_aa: CASSLVRGANTEAFF
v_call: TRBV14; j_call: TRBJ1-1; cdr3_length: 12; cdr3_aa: CASSRGTGEAFF
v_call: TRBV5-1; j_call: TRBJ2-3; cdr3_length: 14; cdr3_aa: CASSLGGTQDTQYF
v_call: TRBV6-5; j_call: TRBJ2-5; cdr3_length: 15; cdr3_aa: CASSSVSGGAVTQYF
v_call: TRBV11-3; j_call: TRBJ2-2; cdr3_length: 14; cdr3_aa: CASSFFGGTGELFF
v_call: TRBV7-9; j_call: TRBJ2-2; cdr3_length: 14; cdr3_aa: CASRGPGFTGELFF
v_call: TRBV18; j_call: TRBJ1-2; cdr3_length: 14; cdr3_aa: CASSRMDRDYGYTF
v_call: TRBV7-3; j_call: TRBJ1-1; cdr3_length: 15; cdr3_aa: CASSLNYRGRGEAFF
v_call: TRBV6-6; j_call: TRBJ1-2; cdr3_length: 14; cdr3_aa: CASSLTASNYGYTF
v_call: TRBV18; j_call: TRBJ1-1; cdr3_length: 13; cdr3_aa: CASSPQGNTEAFF
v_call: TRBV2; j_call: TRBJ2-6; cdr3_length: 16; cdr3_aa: CASTGTGPSGANVLTF
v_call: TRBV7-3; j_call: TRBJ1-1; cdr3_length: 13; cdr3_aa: CASSRDRDTEAFF
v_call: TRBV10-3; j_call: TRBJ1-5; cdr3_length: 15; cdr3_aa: CAISESTGGRQPQHF
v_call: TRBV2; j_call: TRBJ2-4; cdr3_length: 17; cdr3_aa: CASSALGLALAKNIQYF
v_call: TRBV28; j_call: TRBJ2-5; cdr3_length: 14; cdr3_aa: CASSLPGERETQYF
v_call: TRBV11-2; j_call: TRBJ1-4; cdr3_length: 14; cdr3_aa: CASSEQGGGEKLFF
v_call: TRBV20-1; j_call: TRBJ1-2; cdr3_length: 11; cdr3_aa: CSATSGYGYTF
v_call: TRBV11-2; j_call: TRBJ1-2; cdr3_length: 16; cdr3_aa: CASSSYRTGGKDGYTF
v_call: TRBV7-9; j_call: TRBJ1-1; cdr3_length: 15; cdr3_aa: CASSFGQGMNTEAFF
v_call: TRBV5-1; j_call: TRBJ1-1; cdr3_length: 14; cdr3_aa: CASSLGSDNTEAFF
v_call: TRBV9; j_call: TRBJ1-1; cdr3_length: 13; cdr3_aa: CASSPLMNTEAFF
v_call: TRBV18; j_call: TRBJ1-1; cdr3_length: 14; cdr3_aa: CASSPPGRTLKAFF
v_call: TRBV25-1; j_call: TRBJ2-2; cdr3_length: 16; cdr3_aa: CASSGPGQTITGELFF
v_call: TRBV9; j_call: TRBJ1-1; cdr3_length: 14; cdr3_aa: CASSPRLMNTEAFF
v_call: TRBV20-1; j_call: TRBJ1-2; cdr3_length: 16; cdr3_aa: CSASSGGRLPNYGYTF
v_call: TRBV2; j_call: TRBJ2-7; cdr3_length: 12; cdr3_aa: CASRGPTYEQYF
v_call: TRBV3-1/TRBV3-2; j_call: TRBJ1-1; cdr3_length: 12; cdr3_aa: CASSQGVSEAFF
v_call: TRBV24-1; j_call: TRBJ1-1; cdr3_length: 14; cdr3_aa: CATSDTGSNTEAFF
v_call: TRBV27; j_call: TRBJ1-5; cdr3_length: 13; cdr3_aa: CASSLGAEQPQHF
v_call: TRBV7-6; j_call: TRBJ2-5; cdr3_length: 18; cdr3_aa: CASSPEQGLAGRQETQYF
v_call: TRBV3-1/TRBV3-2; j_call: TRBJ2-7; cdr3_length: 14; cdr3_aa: CASSQGISATEQYF
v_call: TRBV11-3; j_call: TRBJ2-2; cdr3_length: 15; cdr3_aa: CASSLFGINTGELFF
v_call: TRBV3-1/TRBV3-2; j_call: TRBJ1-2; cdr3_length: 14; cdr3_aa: CASSQLDATKGYTF
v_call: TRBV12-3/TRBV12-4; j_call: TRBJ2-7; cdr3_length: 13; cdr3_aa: CASRLDSSYEQYF
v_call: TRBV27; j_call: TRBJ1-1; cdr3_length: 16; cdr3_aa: CASSSQGGRPRAEAFF
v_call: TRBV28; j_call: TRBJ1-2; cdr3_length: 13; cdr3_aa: CASSTDPRGGYTF
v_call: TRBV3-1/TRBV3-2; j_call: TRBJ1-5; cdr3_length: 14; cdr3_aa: CASSQRGRSQPQHF
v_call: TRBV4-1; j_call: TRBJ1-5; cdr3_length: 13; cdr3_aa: CASSQDFAQPQHF
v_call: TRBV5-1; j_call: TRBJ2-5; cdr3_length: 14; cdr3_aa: CASSLTSGAEWWYF
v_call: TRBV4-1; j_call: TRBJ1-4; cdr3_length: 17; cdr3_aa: CASSQVQRTGGDEKLFF
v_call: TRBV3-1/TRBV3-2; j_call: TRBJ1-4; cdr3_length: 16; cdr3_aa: CASSQDLRGVREKLFF
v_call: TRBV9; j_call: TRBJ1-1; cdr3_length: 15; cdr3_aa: CASSVTGTANTEAFF
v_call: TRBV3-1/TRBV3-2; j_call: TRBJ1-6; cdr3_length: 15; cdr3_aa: CASSQGGDTNSPLHF
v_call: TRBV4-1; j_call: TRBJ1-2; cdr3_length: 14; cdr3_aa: CASSQEISLGGYTF
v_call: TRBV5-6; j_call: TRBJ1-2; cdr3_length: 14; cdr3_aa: CASSPTGTGYGYTF
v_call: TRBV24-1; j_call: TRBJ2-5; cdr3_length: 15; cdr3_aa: CATSDTRGQQETQYF
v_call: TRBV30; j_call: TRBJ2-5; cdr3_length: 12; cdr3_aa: CAFAFYQETQYF
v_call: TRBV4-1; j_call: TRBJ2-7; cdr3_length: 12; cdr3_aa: CASSPDRDEQYF
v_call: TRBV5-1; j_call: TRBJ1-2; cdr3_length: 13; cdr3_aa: CASSSTANYGYTF